This T cell receptor (beta chain) emerged from a study of shared clonotypes between healthy human individuals. J lost 1 base, V lost 3 bases, and 8 bases had no gene match. Looked up from germline, CDR1 is SGHNT and CDR2 is YENEEA. CDR3 length: 16 amino acids. The repertoire was sequenced with immunoSEQ multiplex PCR; TCRdb's copy has only in-frame clones and lacks some. Of 2 million to 2.5 million clones listed, 90% to 97% are singletons. This chain connects TRBV11-3 to TRBJ1-2; 7 bases map to TRBD1. The source material was naive CD4+ T cells sorted from blood. As to subset: CD45RA+ positively selected. This TCR was sampled from a man between 18 and 29 years old in good health. The CDR3 reads CASSLGQNVYNYGYTF. The CDR3 DNA reads as TGTGCCAGCAGCTTGGGACAGAACGTATATAACTATGGCTACACCTTC.